This paragraph reports one TCR beta chain. These data come from a study of PD-1 blockade in classical Hodgkin lymphoma. This table comes from immunoSEQ multiplex PCR, and its TCRdb copy is limited to in-frame clones, with some not included. The sample has about 10,000 clones, approximately 84% seen once; the top ten hold approximately 5%. Brentuximab vedotin exposure varied among the patients, all of whom had relapsed after autologous stem cell transplantation. V shed 5 bases and J 9 bases; nucleotides not matched to a gene: 12. Germline loops: CDR1 MGHDK, CDR2 SYGVNS. The CDR3 runs to 17 residues. The source was peripheral blood mononuclear cells (PBMCs), collected before the second cycle of nivolumab. V is TRBV25-1 and J is TRBJ1-6, with 11 bases that match TRBD1. This sequence originates from a human donor with classical Hodgkin lymphoma. The CDR3: CASSPEITGTGGSPLHF. The CDR3 DNA follows: TGTGCCAGCAGTCCAGAGATAACCGGGACAGGGGGTTCACCCCTCCACTTT.